Reported below is one T cell receptor (beta chain). The entry originates in a study of cytomegalovirus exposure and HLA in healthy donors. Trimming took 6 bases from V and 1 from J; bases not matched to a gene: 1. The CDR3 covers 14 residues. The germline V gene encodes CDR1 MNHNS and CDR2 SASEGT. PCR used 60 Vbeta primers and 13 Jbeta primers. Data came from immunoSEQ multiplex PCR; TCRdb stores just in-frame clones and leaves some out. This table has roughly 140,000 clones, around 79% appearing once. The sequencing sample was made of PBMCs. The receptor was isolated from a man aged 30 to 39 in good health and CMV-seropositive. The rearrangement uses TRBV6-1 and TRBJ2-4, with TRBD1 identical over 9 bases. The chain's CDR3 is CASRQGAAKNIQYF. CDR3 nucleotides: TGTGCCAGCAGACAGGGGGCGGCCAAAAACATTCAGTACTTC.